Shown below are 4 T cell receptor beta chains from a single sample sequenced in a study of cytomegalovirus exposure and HLA in healthy donors. The PCR made use of 60 Vbeta and 13 Jbeta primers. Sequencing was performed with immunoSEQ multiplex PCR; in TCRdb, only in-frame clones are kept and a portion is missing. Of approximately 130,000 clones listed, around 87% are singletons. Sample: PBMCs. The receptors here all came from a woman aged 25 to 45 in good health and CMV-seronegative.

The chain couples TRBV2 to TRBJ1-6; TRBD1 is a possible D gene (5 bases). V shed 7 bases and J shed 1 base, with 14 bases lying between them. The CDR3 is 16 residues long. Germline loops: CDR1 SNHLY, CDR2 FYNNEI. In DNA, the CDR3 is TGTGCCAGCAAACCAACAGGATGGTCCTATAATTCACCCCTCCACTTT. This codes for CASKPTGWSYNSPLHF. Drawing the rest from reference TRBV2 and TRBJ1-6, the complete variable domain is EPEVTQTPSHQVTQMGQEVILRCVPISNHLYFYWYRQILGQKVEFLVSFYNNEISEKSEIFDDQFSVERPDGSNFTLKIRSTKLEDSAMYFCASKPTGWSYNSPLHFGNGTRLTVT.

This chain joins TRBV20-1 and TRBJ1-2, with D possibly being TRBD1 (6 bases). V lost 5 bases and J lost 8, with 12 bases in between. CDR3 length equals 11 residues. The germline V gene has CDR1 DFQATT and CDR2 SNEGSKA (reference sequence). The CDR3 region is CSAVKQGGYTF. The CDR3 nucleotides are TGCAGTGCTGTCAAACAGGGAGGCTACACCTTC.

This chain connects TRBV7-2 to TRBJ2-1; 13 nucleotides align to TRBD2. The ends lost 6 bases at V and 8 bases at J; junction bases unmatched: 4. The CDR3 runs 14 residues. CDR1 SGHTA and CDR2 FQGNSA come from the germline V gene. CDR3 amino acids: CASSRTSGRDEQFF. CDR3 nucleotide sequence: TGTGCCAGCAGTCGGACTAGCGGGAGAGATGAGCAGTTCTTC. The variable domain in full, completed from reference TRBV7-2 and TRBJ2-1, reads GAGVSQSPSNKVTEKGKDVELRCDPISGHTALYWYRQSLGQGLEFLIYFQGNSAPDKSGLPSDRFSAERTGGSVSTLTIQRTQQEDSAVYLCASSRTSGRDEQFFGPGTRLTVL.

This rearrangement joins TRBV28 to TRBJ2-7, with a weak D call TRBD2 (5 bases). The CDR3 is 13 amino acids. The ends were cut back, 3 bases at V and 6 bases at J, with 12 bases in the middle. Per the germline V gene, CDR1 is MDHEN and CDR2 is SYDVKM. For the CDR3, the DNA is TGTGCCAGCAGTTTGGGGAGCCTTTCCGAGCAGTACTTC. This translates into CASSLGSLSEQYF.